This entry concerns a single T cell receptor beta chain. Using its own MiXCR run on the 5' RACE reads, TCRdb lists one record per CDR3 protein. This repertoire shows under 900,000 distinct CDR3 sequences, 10% to 15% found once; its top ten account for around 1.5%. These data belong to a study of identical twins. This CDR3 has 15 residues. The J segment lost 2 bases and the V segment lost 7 bases, leaving 9 bases of the junction unmatched. The data were also submitted as part of a second study, on yellow fever vaccine responses in identical twins.

The V gene is TRBV12-3 or TRBV12-4, the J gene TRBJ2-3; TRBD2 matches at 7 bases. This clonotype originated in a woman between 18 and 30 years old in good health. Sequencing used PBMCs. CDR3 coding DNA: TGTGCCAGCACCCCCCGGCTAGCGGACACAGATACGCAGTATTTT. It translates to CASTPRLADTDTQYF.